Below are 3 T cell receptor beta chains sequenced from a single sample in a study of T cells in Graves' hyperthyroidism and ophthalmopathy. RNA transcripts provided the source from which TCR beta CDR3 regions were amplified. HTBI primers were used for first-round RT-PCR of the TCR CDR3. TCRdb re-analysed the multiplex PCR reads in MiXCR, keeping a single row per CDR3 protein. The sample consists of about 300,000 distinct CDR3 sequences, under 30% of them appearing once. Input material: blood. Source of these receptors: a man in his forties with Graves' hyperthyroidism that later progressed to Graves' ophthalmopathy.

V usage is TRBV7-2 and J usage is TRBJ2-7; D is unclear. This CDR3 comprises 13 residues. CDR1 is SGHTA and CDR2 is FQGNSA in the germline V gene. V lost 2 bases and J lost 3, with 8 bases in between. CDR3 sequence: CASSLNTYYEQYF. The CDR3 DNA follows: TGTGCCAGCAGCTTAAACACCTACTACGAGCAGTACTTC.

This clonotype came up many times. The J gene is TRBJ1-3, the V gene TRBV19; D is ambiguous. CDR1 and CDR2 from the germline V gene are LNHDA and SQIVND (reference sequence). This CDR3 is built from 13 residues. Trimming left V 8 bases short and J 0 bases short, with 8 bases between. CDR3 amino acids: CASGSNSGNTIYF. The CDR3 DNA is TGTGCCAGTGGCTCTAACTCTGGAAACACCATATATTTT.

The table lists this clonotype with many counts. The chain joins TRBV19 to TRBJ2-2, with 12 positions matching TRBD2. Germline CDR1 is LNHDA and CDR2 is SQIVND (reference sequence). V was pared by 6 bases and J by 10 bases, with 12 bases of the junction left unmatched. The CDR3 runs 16 residues. CDR3 sequence: CASRVGSSGRVEELFF. DNA of the CDR3: TGTGCCAGTAGAGTTGGGTCTAGCGGGAGGGTGGAGGAGCTGTTTTTT.